One TCR beta chain is described in this entry. The antigen remains unidentified. These data are taken from a study of OX40 agonist ivuxolimab in advanced cancers. Study findings and constraints: Among T cells, CD8+ cells averaged more expanded clones than CD4+ cells.

In germline, CDR1 is MNHNY, CDR2 SVGAGI (reference sequence). This CDR3 spans 16 amino acids. Trimming cost V 6 bases and J 0 bases, with 18 bases left between them. Only in-frame clones appear in the TCRdb table, and some are missing; sequencing was by immunoSEQ multiplex PCR. This sample yields 59,000 or so clones, of which around 86% are seen a single time; around 0.4% belongs to the top ten. This sequence joins TRBV6-6 and TRBJ2-7; TRBD1 or TRBD2 may be the D gene (5 bases each). The clonotype originates from an adult with an advanced solid tumor such as melanoma, head and neck, liver or kidney cancer. The starting material was CD4+ or CD8+ T cells sorted from blood, obtained in a trial of the OX40 agonist ivuxolimab. The chain's CDR3 is CASRPTPGLHSYEQYF. CDR3 nucleotide sequence: TGTGCCAGCAGACCCACCCCGGGGCTACACTCCTACGAGCAGTACTTC.